The rows below give T cell receptor beta chains drawn from one sample of a study of T cells after yellow fever vaccination. MiXCR was run by TCRdb on the 5' RACE reads, yielding one entry per CDR3 protein. This sample has 100,000 to 150,000 distinct CDR3 sequences; around 9.8% occur once, and the top ten carry under 40%. The source material was CD8+ T cells sorted from PBMCs, sampled on the day of the yellow fever booster vaccination. These receptors all come from a man between 18 and 29 years old who received the YFV17D yellow fever vaccine. Each CDR3 is given with its conserved first and last residue. A D gene is named only where the DNA matches it firmly. Size tells how often a clone was seen (once, few, many) or the class of an expanded clone, and some rows leave it out.

D gene,clone size,V gene,J gene,CDR3 length,CDR3 protein,CDR3 DNA
-,-,TRBV4-1,TRBJ2-2,14,CASSQESWDGELFF,TGCGCCAGCAGCCAAGAGTCTTGGGACGGGGAGCTGTTTTTT
-,many,TRBV6-5,TRBJ2-3,13,CASSHIRQDTQYF,TGTGCCAGCAGTCACATACGGCAGGATACGCAGTATTTT
-,many,TRBV4-1,TRBJ1-2,14,CASSQGERSYGYTF,TGCGCCAGCAGCCAAGGAGAGCGGTCCTATGGCTACACCTTC
-,few,TRBV19,TRBJ2-5,12,CATGPTHETQYF,TGTGCCACGGGACCAACACATGAGACCCAGTACTTC
TRBD2,-,TRBV12-3/TRBV12-4,TRBJ2-1,17,CASSPWTSGGTYNEQFF,TGTGCCAGCAGTCCCTGGACTAGCGGGGGGACCTACAATGAGCAGTTCTTC
TRBD1,many,TRBV5-5,TRBJ1-4,14,CASSHTGVEEKLFF,TGTGCCAGCAGCCATACAGGGGTTGAAGAAAAACTGTTTTTT
-,-,TRBV14,TRBJ1-1,14,CASSQEDRGTEAFF,TGTGCCAGCAGCCAAGAAGACCGGGGAACTGAAGCTTTCTTT
-,-,TRBV19,TRBJ1-2,14,CASSGRGGSYGYTF,TGTGCCAGTTCGGGAAGGGGGGGGAGCTATGGCTACACCTTC
TRBD1,-,TRBV24-1,TRBJ1-1,13,CATTTGRDTEAFF,TGTGCCACCACGACAGGGCGGGACACTGAAGCTTTCTTT
-,few,TRBV27,TRBJ1-5,13,CASSGGRIQPQHF,TGTGCCAGCAGTGGGGGGCGTATTCAGCCCCAGCATTTT
-,-,TRBV5-1,TRBJ2-5,15,CASSHYGGYQETQYF,TGCGCCAGCAGCCACTACGGGGGATACCAAGAGACCCAGTACTTC
-,-,TRBV11-2,TRBJ2-7,15,CASSLNPPAAPEQYF,TGTGCCAGCAGCTTAAACCCTCCCGCGGCTCCCGAGCAGTACTTC
TRBD1,-,TRBV15,TRBJ2-5,14,CATKGQGGMETQYF,TGTGCCACCAAGGGACAGGGGGGAATGGAGACCCAGTACTTC
-,many,TRBV4-3,TRBJ2-3,17,CASSQDGFRSRTDTQYF,TGCGCCAGCAGCCAAGATGGGTTTCGTTCTCGCACAGATACGCAGTATTTT
-,-,TRBV10-3,TRBJ2-3,16,CAISESGQDSTDTQYF,TGTGCCATCAGTGAGTCGGGGCAGGACAGCACAGATACGCAGTATTTT